These 16 T cell receptor beta chains share one sample of origin, sequenced in a study of identical twins. Using its own MiXCR run on the 5' RACE reads, TCRdb lists one record per CDR3 protein. Seen here are some 1,600,000 distinct CDR3 sequences, about 32% observed once, and the top ten hold about 0.27%. Sequenced input: cord blood. Receptors were obtained from a newborn girl in good health.

This clonotype was counted only a few times. The gene calls are TRBV10-3 and TRBJ1-1; TRBD1 might be the D (5 bases). The CDR3 length is 13 residues. CDR1 and CDR2 from the germline V gene are ENHRY and SYGVKD. V was cut by 11 bases and J by 2 bases, with 15 bases left in between. DNA for the CDR3: TGTGCCGCACAAAGGGGTCCCAACACTGAAGCTTTCTTT. This encodes CAAQRGPNTEAFF.

The V gene is TRBV6-6, the J gene TRBJ1-2, with a weak D call TRBD1 (5 bases). Germline V lookup: CDR1 MNHNY, CDR2 SVGAGI (reference sequence). Between the trimmed V and J ends, which lost 0 bases and 8 bases, there was a span of 10 bases. The length of the CDR3 is 13 residues. CDR3 sequence (DNA): TGTGCCAGCAGTTACTCGACCAGGGAAGGCTACACCTTC. Protein: CASSYSTREGYTF.

This clonotype was observed a single time. The chain recombines TRBV13 with TRBJ2-1, with 14 bases lining up with TRBD2. CDR1 and CDR2 (germline): PRHDT, FYEKMQ (reference sequence). CDR3 size: 16 residues. Unmatched junction bases numbered 7, after V lost 4 bases and J lost 8 bases. CDR3 region: CASSSPGTSGRDEQFF. DNA for the CDR3: TGTGCCAGCAGCTCCCCCGGGACTAGCGGGAGAGATGAGCAGTTCTTC.

Comment on this clonotype: A much larger clone differs from this one at a single base, so this may be a read error. This chain connects TRBV2 to TRBJ2-5; D is uncertain. This CDR3 spans 15 amino acids. CDR1 SNHLY and CDR2 FYNNEI come from the germline V gene. Trimming pared 1 base from V and 2 bases from J, leaving 11 bases between. The CDR3 sequence: CASSEGYPRQETQYF. In nucleotides, the CDR3 is TGTGCCAGCAGTGAAGGCTACCCACGACAAGAGACCCAGTACTTC.

This clonotype was seen at least ten times. This chain joins TRBV20-1 and TRBJ1-6, with TRBD1 as a possible D gene (5 bases). The CDR3 runs to 15 residues. Per germline, CDR1 DFQATT and CDR2 SNEGSKA (reference sequence). Trimming cost V 0 bases and J 8 bases, with 14 bases left between them. The CDR3 DNA is TGCAGTGCTAGAGATGTCGGACATATGGATTCACCCCTCCACTTT. This sequence encodes CSARDVGHMDSPLHF.

V is TRBV20-1 and J is TRBJ1-1; 7 bases are shared with TRBD1. The germline V gene encodes CDR1 DFQATT and CDR2 SNEGSKA (reference sequence). J gave up 11 bases and V 1 base, and 10 bases lay outside the gene matches. The CDR3 length is 13 residues. The CDR3 nucleotides are TGCAGTGCTAGAGGCGACAGGGTGATGGGGGCTTTCTTT. This sequence encodes CSARGDRVMGAFF.

The chain recombines TRBV7-2 with TRBJ2-1; 7 bases line up with TRBD2. The germline CDR1 and CDR2 sequences are SGHTA and FQGNSA. V lost 3 bases to trimming and J lost 6 bases; unmatched junction nucleotides: 8. CDR3 length equals 15 residues. This CDR3 is CASSLNRAGFNEQFF. The DNA for the CDR3 is TGTGCCAGCAGCTTGAATCGAGCGGGATTCAATGAGCAGTTCTTC.

The chain recombines TRBV25-1 with TRBJ2-3, with D perhaps matching TRBD1 or TRBD2 (5 bases each). V gave up 6 bases and J gave up 5 bases, with 15 bases separating them. Germline CDR1 reads MGHDK; CDR2 reads SYGVNS. The CDR3 runs to 14 residues. The CDR3 is CASSSPGPQDTQYF. In DNA form, the CDR3 reads TGTGCCAGCAGCTCTCCGGGGCCGCAAGATACGCAGTATTTT.

This clonotype came up a few times. The genes are TRBV4-2 and TRBJ1-6, with 12 bases lining up with TRBD1. V was clipped by 3 bases and J by 7 bases; unmatched bases: 4. The CDR3 spans 16 residues. Per germline, CDR1 LGHNA and CDR2 YNFKEQ. CDR3 amino acids: CASSHPGTGGNSPLHF. The CDR3 nucleotides are TGTGCCAGCAGCCACCCTGGGACAGGGGGCAATTCACCCCTCCACTTT.

V gene TRBV6-2 or TRBV6-3 combines with J gene TRBJ2-3; 12 bases align to TRBD2. Germline CDR1 and CDR2: MNHEY and SVGEGT. The CDR3 is 13 amino acids. Germline trimming cut 4 bases from V and 9 bases from J; bases unmatched to any gene: 2. CDR3 region: CASSLTSGRTQYF. CDR3 DNA: TGTGCCAGCAGTTTGACTAGCGGGAGAACGCAGTATTTT.

With regard to this clonotype: Its ends do not fully match the called genes, so a read error is possible. J is TRBJ2-1 and V is TRBV4-2; TRBD2 agrees at 11 bases. Per the germline V gene, CDR1 is LGHNA and CDR2 is YNFKEQ. The length of the CDR3 is 15 residues. The CDR3: CAGSPLWTSGNEQFF. CDR3 DNA sequence: TGTGCCGGCAGCCCCCTCTGGACTAGCGGGAATGAGCAGTTCTTC.

This sequence joins TRBV20-1 and TRBJ1-1; no clear D. V lost 6 bases to trimming and J lost 4 bases, with 18 bases between them. CDR1 is DFQATT and CDR2 is SNEGSKA in the germline V gene (reference sequence). The CDR3 is 14 amino acids. As DNA, the CDR3 is TGCAGTGCCCCGACAATTTTGGGCGGCACTGAAGCTTTCTTT. This translates into CSAPTILGGTEAFF.

The rearrangement uses TRBV10-3 and TRBJ2-3; 10 bases are shared with TRBD1. Per the germline V gene, CDR1 is ENHRY and CDR2 is SYGVKD. The V and J ends lost 6 bases and 4 bases, in that order; junction bases with no gene match: 7. The length of the CDR3 is 15 residues. CDR3 protein: CAISAGTGVADTQYF. CDR3 bases: TGTGCCATCAGCGCCGGGACAGGGGTCGCAGATACGCAGTATTTT.

This clonotype was detected many times. The DNA of the CDR3 is TGTGCCAGCAGCCTCAGCGGGGAATCCTACGAGCAGTACTTC. Its translation is CASSLSGESYEQYF. V is TRBV9 and J is TRBJ2-7; 7 nucleotides match TRBD2. Germline V lookup: CDR1 SGDLS, CDR2 YYNGEE. This CDR3 spans 14 amino acids. V trimming: 4 bases; J trimming: 1 base; junction bases outside the gene matches: 5. The full variable domain, with the rest looked up from reference TRBV9 and TRBJ2-7, is DSGVTQTPKHLITATGQRVTLRCSPRSGDLSVYWYQQSLDQGLQFLIQYYNGEERAKGNILERFSAQQFPDLHSELNLSSLELGDSALYFCASSLSGESYEQYFGPGTRLTVT.

This clonotype has a single count. The chain links TRBV3-1 to TRBJ2-7; a weak D match, TRBD1 (6 bases). Trimming removed 7 bases at V and 3 bases at J, with 13 bases between. From germline, CDR1 is LGHDT and CDR2 YNNKEL (reference sequence). The CDR3 covers 13 residues. The CDR3 nucleotides are TGTGCCAGCAATCGGGACACCAACTACGAGCAGTACTTC. Its protein is CASNRDTNYEQYF.

This sequence joins TRBV15 and TRBJ1-5, with unresolved D. This CDR3 comprises 13 residues. Germline assignment: CDR1 LNHNV and CDR2 YYDKDF (reference sequence). The V and J ends lost 4 bases and 0 bases respectively, with 4 bases between them. DNA for the CDR3: TGTGCCACCAGCACGGGTAGCAATCAGCCCCAGCATTTT. Translated, it gives CATSTGSNQPQHF. The whole variable domain, remainder taken from reference TRBV15 and TRBJ1-5, is DAMVIQNPRYQVTQFGKPVTLSCSQTLNHNVMYWYQQKSSQAPKLLFHYYDKDFNNEADTPDNFQSRRPNTSFCFLDIRSPGLGDTAMYLCATSTGSNQPQHFGDGTRLSIL.